What follows is one TCR beta chain and its context. Its specificity is unknown. Likely a read error: the CDR3 ends without its conserved phenylalanine or tryptophan. This sample's RNA came from whole unsorted tissue. The data derive from a study of tumor and adjacent non-tumor tissue in lung cancer. V lost 6 bases to trimming and J lost 7 bases, with 18 bases between them. This CDR3 comprises 14 residues. Germline CDR1 and CDR2: SGHAT and FQNNGV. Three rounds of nested PCR, following a modified ARM-PCR protocol, produced the TCRbeta library. TCRdb processed the multiplex PCR reads anew with MiXCR; each CDR3 protein has one entry. In the table there are 84,000 or so distinct CDR3 sequences, about 66% of which are singletons. Study-wide results and limits: In normal lung, the top 100 clones were significantly more dominant than in tumor.

The sequence came from a man between 65 and 85 years old with non-small cell lung cancer. J is TRBJ2-5 and V is TRBV11-2, with a tentative D call TRBD1 (6 bases). The sequencing sample was made of lung tumor tissue. This CDR3 reads CASSPRQAKGTQYY. For the CDR3, the DNA is TGTGCCAGCAGTCCTAGACAGGCGAAAGGGACCCAGTACTAC.